Shown below are 29 T cell receptor beta chains from a single sample sequenced in a study of control samples from healthy donors and cancer patients. Here immunoSEQ multiplex PCR was the method, and the copy in TCRdb shows in-frame clones only, minus some. The sample gives fewer than 20,000 clones, around 87% of which show up once; 11% is in the top ten. The sample consisted of PBMCs. Every receptor here comes from a woman in her 70s with colorectal cancer.

The CDR3 nucleotides are TGTGCCAGCAGCCTGACAGGGCAGTTTGGCTACACCTTC. Amino acid sequence: CASSLTGQFGYTF. V usage is TRBV12-3 or TRBV12-4 and J usage is TRBJ1-2; 7 nucleotides align to TRBD1. V trimming: 6 bases; J trimming: 7 bases; junction bases outside the gene matches: 8. This CDR3 has 13 residues.

V gene TRBV6-5 combines with J gene TRBJ2-7, with no clear D. Between the trimmed V and J ends, which lost 7 bases and 2 bases, there was a span of 6 bases. The germline V gene has CDR1 MNHEY and CDR2 SVGAGI. The CDR3 is 11 residues long. CDR3 sequence reads: CASTWTYEQYF. The CDR3 DNA reads as TGTGCCAGCACCTGGACCTACGAGCAGTACTTC.

V usage is TRBV7-2 and J usage is TRBJ1-4, with 7 bases lining up with TRBD1. Losses at the gene ends were 5 bases for V and 9 bases for J; bases not matched to a gene: 9. The germline V gene encodes CDR1 SGHTA and CDR2 FQGNSA. The CDR3 spans 14 residues. The CDR3 region is CASSPDRVGQKLFF. CDR3 sequence (DNA): TGTGCCAGCAGCCCTGACAGGGTAGGACAAAAACTGTTTTTT. Combining the CDR3 with reference TRBV7-2 and TRBJ1-4 gives the whole variable domain GAGVSQSPSNKVTEKGKDVELRCDPISGHTALYWYRQSLGQGLEFLIYFQGNSAPDKSGLPSDRFSAERTGGSVSTLTIQRTQQEDSAVYLCASSPDRVGQKLFFGSGTQLSVL.

The chain carries TRBV6-6 and TRBJ1-4, with D unclear. CDR1 is MNHNY, CDR2 SVGAGI, per germline (reference sequence). This CDR3 spans 14 amino acids. The V end lost 7 bases, the J end lost 5 bases, and 14 bases lay between the germline ends. Here the CDR3 reads CASTLRQENEKLFF. In nucleotides, the CDR3 is TGTGCCAGCACCCTCAGGCAGGAAAATGAAAAACTGTTTTTT.

This chain connects TRBV7-3 to TRBJ1-6, with D perhaps TRBD1 (5 bases). Germline V gives CDR1 SGHTA, CDR2 FQGTGA. The CDR3 is 15 amino acids. V lost 2 bases, J lost 6 bases, and 11 bases lay in between. Here the CDR3 DNA reads TGTGCCAGCAGCTTAGAGGGGACGGGTAATTCACCCCTCCACTTT. It yields the protein CASSLEGTGNSPLHF.

This chain uses TRBV18 with TRBJ2-5; TRBD1 aligns across 7 bases. V trimming: 4 bases; J trimming: 5 bases; junction bases outside the gene matches: 4. CDR1 is KGHSH, CDR2 LQKENI, per germline. The CDR3 runs 13 residues. For the CDR3, the DNA is TGTGCCAGCTCACTTATGGACAGGGAGACCCAGTACTTC. Protein: CASSLMDRETQYF.

The chain joins TRBV11-3 to TRBJ2-7; 11 bases are shared with TRBD2. The CDR3 contains 17 residues. V gave up 1 base and J gave up 2 bases; unmatched junction bases: 7. Germline assignment: CDR1 SGHNT and CDR2 YENEEA. CDR3 nucleotide sequence: TGTGCCAGCAGCTTAGCGGAAGGACTAGCGGGCGCCTACGAGCAGTACTTC. Encoded protein: CASSLAEGLAGAYEQYF.

This chain links TRBV7-9 with TRBJ2-5; a possible D gene is TRBD2 (5 bases). Between the trimmed V and J ends, which lost 5 bases and 0 bases, there was a span of 10 bases. Per the germline V gene, CDR1 is SEHNR and CDR2 is FQNEAQ (reference sequence). CDR3 size: 14 residues. The CDR3 nucleotides are TGTGCCAGCAGCATGAGGGCCTACCAAGAGACCCAGTACTTC. It is translated as CASSMRAYQETQYF. Drawing the rest from reference TRBV7-9 and TRBJ2-5, the complete variable domain is DTGVSQNPRHKITKRGQNVTFRCDPISEHNRLYWYRQTLGQGPEFLTYFQNEAQLEKSRLLSDRFSAERPKGSFSTLEIQRTEQGDSAMYLCASSMRAYQETQYFGPGTRLLVL.

The chain joins TRBV5-8 to TRBJ1-2; D is undetermined. Germline V lookup: CDR1 SGHTS, CDR2 YDEGEE. This CDR3 is 14 amino acids long. V dropped 0 bases and J dropped 4 bases, with 10 bases sitting between them. This chain's CDR3 is CASSLARGSYGYTF. Written as DNA, the CDR3 is TGTGCCAGCAGCTTGGCCCGGGGTTCCTATGGCTACACCTTC.

The chain couples TRBV10-3 to TRBJ1-6; the D gene is possibly TRBD1 (6 bases). The CDR3 runs to 14 residues. Germline-derived CDR1 and CDR2 are ENHRY and SYGVKD. V lost 3 bases, J lost 6 bases, and 9 bases lay in between. The CDR3 nucleotides are TGTGCCATCAGTGATGGACAGCGTAATTCACCCCTCCACTTT. Amino acid sequence: CAISDGQRNSPLHF.

This sequence joins TRBV6-5 and TRBJ1-4; the D is unclear. The V and J ends lost 11 bases and 1 base respectively, with 11 bases between them. The CDR3 contains 13 residues. The V gene's germline CDR1 is MNHEY and CDR2 SVGAGI. In DNA form, the CDR3 reads TGTGCCCGCTCTACCGTAACTAATGAAAAACTGTTTTTT. Translated, it gives CARSTVTNEKLFF.

V is TRBV3-1 (or the pseudogene TRBV3-2) and J is TRBJ2-5, with TRBD2 matching over 8 bases. CDR1 and CDR2 (germline): LGHDT, YNNKEL (reference sequence). The CDR3 has 15 residues. With V trimmed by 4 bases and J by 1 base, 5 bases remained unmatched. CDR3 residues: CASSRGSGAQETQYF. Here the CDR3 DNA reads TGTGCCAGCAGCCGGGGTAGCGGGGCCCAAGAGACCCAGTACTTC.

The chain's CDR3 is CASSSDRGRSNIQYF. The CDR3 coding sequence is TGTGCCAGCAGCTCCGACAGGGGGCGTTCAAACATTCAGTACTTC. The rearrangement uses TRBV13 and TRBJ2-4, with TRBD1 identical over 10 bases. CDR1 PRHDT and CDR2 FYEKMQ come from the germline V gene (reference sequence). The CDR3 spans 15 residues. Unmatched junction bases numbered 6, after V lost 4 bases and J lost 6 bases.

The V and J genes are TRBV5-4 and TRBJ2-1; TRBD2 matches 15 bases. Trimming cost V 1 base and J 8 bases; bases outside gene matches: 1. This CDR3 has 15 amino acids. CDR1 and CDR2 (germline): SGHNT, YYREEE (reference sequence). The CDR3 DNA sequence: TGTGCCAGCAGCTTGTGGACTAGCGGGAGGGATGAGCAGTTCTTC. Translation gives CASSLWTSGRDEQFF.

The chain recombines TRBV5-1 with TRBJ1-1; D possibly corresponds to TRBD1 (6 bases). This CDR3 spans 15 amino acids. Germline V gene sequence: CDR1 SGHRS, CDR2 YFSETQ. Trimming stripped 2 bases from V and 1 base from J, with 12 bases between. The CDR3 bases are TGCGCCAGCAGCTTTCGTGGGGGGCAGAACACTGAAGCTTTCTTT. As protein: CASSFRGGQNTEAFF. Based on the CDR3 plus reference TRBV5-1 and TRBJ1-1, the full variable domain is KAGVTQTPRYLIKTRGQQVTLSCSPISGHRSVSWYQQTPGQGLQFLFEYFSETQRNKGNFPGRFSGRQFSNSRSEMNVSTLELGDSALYLCASSFRGGQNTEAFFGQGTRLTVV.

The chain combines TRBV16 with TRBJ2-5; 7 bases agree with TRBD1. The length of the CDR3 is 14 residues. Losses at the gene ends were 4 bases for V and 5 bases for J; bases not matched to a gene: 7. Germline V lookup: CDR1 KGHSY, CDR2 FQNENV. Written as DNA, the CDR3 is TGTGCCAGCAGCCTACAGGGGCAAGGGGAGACCCAGTACTTC. This encodes CASSLQGQGETQYF.

The genes are TRBV7-9 and TRBJ1-4, with 9 bases aligning to TRBD1. Trimming at V came to 1 base and at J to 2 bases, leaving 2 bases not matched to a gene. Germline V lookup: CDR1 SEHNR, CDR2 FQNEAQ (reference sequence). The CDR3 is 16 amino acids. CDR3 amino acids: CASSLEGTGTNEKLFF. The CDR3 DNA reads TGTGCCAGCAGCTTAGAGGGGACAGGGACTAATGAAAAACTGTTTTTT.

The rearrangement uses TRBV20-1 and TRBJ1-1; D might be TRBD1 (6 bases). Trimming pared 5 bases from V and 6 bases from J, leaving 10 bases between. The CDR3 runs to 11 residues. CDR1 is DFQATT and CDR2 is SNEGSKA in the germline V gene (reference sequence). The CDR3 DNA follows: TGCAGTGCTCTAGGACAGTCTGAAGCTTTCTTT. Translated, it gives CSALGQSEAFF.

The chain uses TRBV4-3 and TRBJ2-7; 7 nucleotides agree with TRBD1. Germline V gene lookup returns CDR1 LGHNA and CDR2 YSLEER. Trimming took 5 bases from V and 2 from J; bases not matched to a gene: 12. The CDR3 length is 16 residues. The CDR3 DNA reads TGCGCCAGCAGCATAGACAGGGCCCAACCAACCTACGAGCAGTACTTC. It is translated as CASSIDRAQPTYEQYF.

The V gene is TRBV18, the J gene TRBJ2-7, with D possibly being TRBD2 (5 bases). V was clipped by 0 bases and J by 5 bases, with 17 bases between them. The CDR3 is 16 amino acids. CDR1 is KGHSH, CDR2 LQKENI, per germline. The CDR3, as DNA: TGTGCCAGCTCACCACCAAACCCAACCCCCGGGGACGAGCAGTACTTC. Translating it yields CASSPPNPTPGDEQYF.

The rearrangement links TRBV7-9 to TRBJ1-5; D remains ambiguous. Germline loops: CDR1 SEHNR, CDR2 FQNEAQ (reference sequence). The CDR3 consists of 13 residues. The V and J ends lost 1 base and 8 bases respectively, with 9 bases between them. Written as DNA, the CDR3 is TGTGCCAGCAGCTTAGAAGGAAGGGAGCCCCAGCATTTT. Encoded protein: CASSLEGREPQHF. Full variable domain (outside the CDR3, taken from reference TRBV7-9 and TRBJ1-5): DTGVSQNPRHKITKRGQNVTFRCDPISEHNRLYWYRQTLGQGPEFLTYFQNEAQLEKSRLLSDRFSAERPKGSFSTLEIQRTEQGDSAMYLCASSLEGREPQHFGDGTRLSIL.

A single count supports this clone. This chain links TRBV4-2 with TRBJ1-4; D is undetermined. Germline assignment: CDR1 LGHNA and CDR2 YNFKEQ. With 0 bases removed from V and 5 bases from J, the gap between germline ends came to 16 bases. The CDR3 runs to 17 residues. CDR3 sequence (DNA): TGTGCCAGCAGCCAAGATGGGGTGAGACCCTCAAATGAAAAACTGTTTTTT. Protein: CASSQDGVRPSNEKLFF.

The chain joins TRBV24-1 to TRBJ2-7; D may be TRBD1 (7 bases). The CDR3 is 16 residues long. Germline CDR1 is KGHDR and CDR2 is SFDVKD. V was shortened by 2 bases and J by 2 bases, with 15 bases between the two germline ends. The CDR3: CATSDSWGDSPYEQYF. CDR3 bases: TGTGCCACCAGTGATTCCTGGGGGGACAGCCCCTACGAGCAGTACTTC.

The chain combines TRBV5-1 with TRBJ2-6; TRBD1 matches 11 bases. Germline CDR1 and CDR2: SGHRS and YFSETQ. The CDR3 extends over 18 amino acids. J lost 4 bases, V lost 0 bases, and 6 bases had no gene match. CDR3 protein: CASSLGGQGAVGANVLTF. For the CDR3, the DNA is TGCGCCAGCAGCTTGGGCGGACAGGGGGCGGTCGGGGCCAACGTCCTGACTTTC. The whole variable domain, filled in from reference TRBV5-1 and TRBJ2-6, reads KAGVTQTPRYLIKTRGQQVTLSCSPISGHRSVSWYQQTPGQGLQFLFEYFSETQRNKGNFPGRFSGRQFSNSRSEMNVSTLELGDSALYLCASSLGGQGAVGANVLTFGAGSRLTVL.

The chain has TRBV6-5 and TRBJ1-5, with 7 positions matching TRBD1. CDR1 is MNHEY and CDR2 is SVGAGI in the germline V gene. Losses at the gene ends were 6 bases for V and 1 base for J; bases not matched to a gene: 6. CDR3 length: 15 amino acids. This CDR3 is CASSTGVGSNQPQHF. The CDR3 DNA sequence: TGTGCCAGCAGCACAGGGGTTGGAAGCAATCAGCCCCAGCATTTT.

The chain recombines TRBV4-3 with TRBJ1-3, with unresolved D. Trimming pared 0 bases from V and 0 bases from J, leaving 9 bases between. The germline V gene has CDR1 LGHNA and CDR2 YSLEER. CDR3 length: 16 residues. This chain's CDR3 is CASSQEYQSSGNTIYF. The CDR3 bases are TGCGCCAGCAGCCAAGAGTACCAGTCCTCTGGAAACACCATATATTTT.

The CDR3 coding sequence is TGTGCCAGTAGTATAGATCCGGGGATAAGCAGGGATCAGCCCCAGCATTTT. It codes for CASSIDPGISRDQPQHF. The chain recombines TRBV19 with TRBJ1-5; TRBD1 might be the D (5 bases). V lost 0 bases and J 5 bases, leaving 17 bases between the germline ends. There are 17 residues in the CDR3. Germline V gene data show CDR1 as LNHDA and CDR2 as SQIVND (reference sequence).

V usage is TRBV7-9 and J usage is TRBJ2-7; 9 nucleotides match TRBD2. The CDR3 runs 14 residues. Looked up from germline, CDR1 is SEHNR and CDR2 is FQNEAQ (reference sequence). The J segment lost 5 bases and the V segment lost 3 bases, leaving 5 bases of the junction unmatched. The CDR3, as DNA: TGTGCCAGCAGCTTTAGCGGGAGAAGGAACGAGCAGTACTTC. As protein: CASSFSGRRNEQYF.

This clone was detected only a few times. V and J are TRBV18 and TRBJ2-7; D is ambiguous. Germline V lookup: CDR1 KGHSH, CDR2 LQKENI. The CDR3 has 14 residues. V lost 0 bases to trimming and J lost 6 bases, with 12 bases between them. This chain's CDR3 is CASSPPGSVPEQYF. The CDR3 DNA reads TGTGCCAGCTCACCACCGGGGTCCGTACCCGAGCAGTACTTC.